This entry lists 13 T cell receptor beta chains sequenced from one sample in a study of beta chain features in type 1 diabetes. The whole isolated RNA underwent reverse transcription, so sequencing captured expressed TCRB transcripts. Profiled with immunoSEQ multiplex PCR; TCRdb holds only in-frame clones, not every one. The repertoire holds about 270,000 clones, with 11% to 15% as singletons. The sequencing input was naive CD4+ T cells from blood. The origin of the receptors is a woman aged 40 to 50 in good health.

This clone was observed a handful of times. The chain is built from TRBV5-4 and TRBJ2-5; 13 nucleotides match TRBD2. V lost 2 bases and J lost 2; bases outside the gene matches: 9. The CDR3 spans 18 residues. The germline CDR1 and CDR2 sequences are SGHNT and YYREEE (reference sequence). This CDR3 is CASSLGGGLAGVQETQYF. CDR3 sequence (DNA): TGTGCCAGCAGCTTAGGCGGAGGACTAGCGGGAGTTCAAGAGACCCAGTACTTC.

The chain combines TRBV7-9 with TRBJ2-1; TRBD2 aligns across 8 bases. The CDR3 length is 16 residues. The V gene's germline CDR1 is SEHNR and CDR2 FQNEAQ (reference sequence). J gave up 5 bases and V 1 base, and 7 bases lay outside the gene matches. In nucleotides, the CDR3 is TGTGCCAGCAGCTTAGTAATTAGCGGGATAGACAATGAGCAGTTCTTC. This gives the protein CASSLVISGIDNEQFF.

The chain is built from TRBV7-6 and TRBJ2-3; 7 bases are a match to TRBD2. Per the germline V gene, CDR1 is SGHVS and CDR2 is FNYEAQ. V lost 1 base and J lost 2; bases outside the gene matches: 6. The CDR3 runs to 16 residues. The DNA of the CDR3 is TGTGCCAGCAGCTTAGGTTCGGGGGGATACACAGATACGCAGTATTTT. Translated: CASSLGSGGYTDTQYF.

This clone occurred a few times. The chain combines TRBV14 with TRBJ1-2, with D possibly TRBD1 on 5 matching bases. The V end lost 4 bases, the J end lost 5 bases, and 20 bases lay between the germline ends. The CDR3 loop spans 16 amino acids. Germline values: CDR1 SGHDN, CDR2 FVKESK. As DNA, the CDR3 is TGTGCCAGCAGCCTTCGCGGGGGGAGCGTACAGTATGGCTACACCTTC. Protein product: CASSLRGGSVQYGYTF. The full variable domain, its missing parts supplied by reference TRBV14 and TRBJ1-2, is EAGVTQFPSHSVIEKGQTVTLRCDPISGHDNLYWYRRVMGKEIKFLLHFVKESKQDESGMPNNRFLAERTGGTYSTLKVQPAELEDSGVYFCASSLRGGSVQYGYTFGSGTRLTVV.

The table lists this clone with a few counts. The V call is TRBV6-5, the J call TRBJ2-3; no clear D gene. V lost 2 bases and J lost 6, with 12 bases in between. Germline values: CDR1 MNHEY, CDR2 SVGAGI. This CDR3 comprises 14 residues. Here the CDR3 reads CASSYVANADTQYF. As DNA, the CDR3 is TGTGCCAGCAGTTACGTCGCAAATGCGGATACGCAGTATTTT.

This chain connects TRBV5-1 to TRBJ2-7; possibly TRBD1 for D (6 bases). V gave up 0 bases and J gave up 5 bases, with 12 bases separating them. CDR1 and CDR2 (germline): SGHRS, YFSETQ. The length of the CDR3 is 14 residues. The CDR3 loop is CASSLGQGRHEQYF. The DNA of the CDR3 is TGCGCCAGCAGCTTGGGGCAGGGGCGCCACGAGCAGTACTTC.

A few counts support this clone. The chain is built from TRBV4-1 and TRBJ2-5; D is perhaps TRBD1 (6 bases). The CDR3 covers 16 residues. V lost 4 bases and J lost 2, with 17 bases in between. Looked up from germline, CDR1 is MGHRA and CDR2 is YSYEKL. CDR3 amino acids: CASSLLTGQPQETQYF. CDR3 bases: TGCGCCAGCAGCCTCCTCACTGGACAGCCTCAAGAGACCCAGTACTTC.

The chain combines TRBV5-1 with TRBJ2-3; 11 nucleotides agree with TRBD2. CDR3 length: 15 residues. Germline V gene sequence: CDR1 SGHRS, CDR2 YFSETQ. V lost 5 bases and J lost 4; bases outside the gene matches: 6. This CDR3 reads CASRSSGGASDTQYF. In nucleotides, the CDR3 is TGCGCCAGCAGAAGTAGCGGGGGGGCTTCAGATACGCAGTATTTT.

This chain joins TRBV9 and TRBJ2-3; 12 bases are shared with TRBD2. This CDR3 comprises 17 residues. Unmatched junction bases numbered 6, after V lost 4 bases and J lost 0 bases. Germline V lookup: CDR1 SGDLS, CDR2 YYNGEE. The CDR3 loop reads CASSRLAGALSTDTQYF. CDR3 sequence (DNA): TGTGCCAGCAGCCGACTAGCGGGGGCCTTAAGCACAGATACGCAGTATTTT.

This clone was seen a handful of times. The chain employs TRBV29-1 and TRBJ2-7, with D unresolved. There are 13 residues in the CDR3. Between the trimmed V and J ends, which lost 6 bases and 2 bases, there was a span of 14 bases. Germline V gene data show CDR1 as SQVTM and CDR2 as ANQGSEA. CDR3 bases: TGCAGCGTGGCAGTCTTGCAAACCTACGAGCAGTACTTC. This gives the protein CSVAVLQTYEQYF.

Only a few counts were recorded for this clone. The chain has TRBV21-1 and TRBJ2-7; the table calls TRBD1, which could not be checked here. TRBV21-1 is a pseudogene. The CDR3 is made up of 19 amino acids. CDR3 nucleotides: TGTGCCAGCAGCAAAGACGTGGGACAGGCAATAAGTAGTTCCTACGAGCAGTACTTC. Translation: CASSKDVGQAISSSYEQYF.

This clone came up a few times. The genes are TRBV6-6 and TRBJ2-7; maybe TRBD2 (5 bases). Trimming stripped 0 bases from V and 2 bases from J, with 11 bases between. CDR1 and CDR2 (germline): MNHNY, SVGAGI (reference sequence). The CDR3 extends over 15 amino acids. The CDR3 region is CASSYSLANAYEQYF. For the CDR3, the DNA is TGTGCCAGCAGTTACTCTCTAGCAAATGCCTACGAGCAGTACTTC.

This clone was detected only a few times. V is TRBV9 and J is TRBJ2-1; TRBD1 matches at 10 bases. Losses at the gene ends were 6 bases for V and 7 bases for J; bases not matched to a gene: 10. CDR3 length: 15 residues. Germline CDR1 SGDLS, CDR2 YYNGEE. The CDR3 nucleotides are TGTGCCAGCACTCTGACAGGGGGCTCGTTAAATGAGCAGTTCTTC. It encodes CASTLTGGSLNEQFF.